This T cell receptor (beta chain) was recorded in a study of blood T cell repertoires in COVID-19. Using immunoSEQ multiplex PCR, the repertoire was profiled, and TCRdb retains in-frame clones only, with some absent. The sample includes about 380,000 clones, around 90% of them seen just once. Grouping used clinical history reported by participants in a survey and questionnaire. Germline V gene sequence: CDR1 MDHEN, CDR2 SYDVKM. The CDR3 covers 13 residues. The V and J ends lost 6 bases and 1 base, in that order; junction bases with no gene match: 3. The chain has TRBV28 and TRBJ2-7, with TRBD1 matching over 7 bases. Sample: PBMCs or T cells enriched from blood (not recorded which). The receptor comes from a woman younger than 35 who had recovered from COVID-19. CDR3 residues: CASSSGQSYEQYF. The CDR3 bases are TGTGCCAGCAGCTCGGGACAGTCCTACGAGCAGTACTTC.